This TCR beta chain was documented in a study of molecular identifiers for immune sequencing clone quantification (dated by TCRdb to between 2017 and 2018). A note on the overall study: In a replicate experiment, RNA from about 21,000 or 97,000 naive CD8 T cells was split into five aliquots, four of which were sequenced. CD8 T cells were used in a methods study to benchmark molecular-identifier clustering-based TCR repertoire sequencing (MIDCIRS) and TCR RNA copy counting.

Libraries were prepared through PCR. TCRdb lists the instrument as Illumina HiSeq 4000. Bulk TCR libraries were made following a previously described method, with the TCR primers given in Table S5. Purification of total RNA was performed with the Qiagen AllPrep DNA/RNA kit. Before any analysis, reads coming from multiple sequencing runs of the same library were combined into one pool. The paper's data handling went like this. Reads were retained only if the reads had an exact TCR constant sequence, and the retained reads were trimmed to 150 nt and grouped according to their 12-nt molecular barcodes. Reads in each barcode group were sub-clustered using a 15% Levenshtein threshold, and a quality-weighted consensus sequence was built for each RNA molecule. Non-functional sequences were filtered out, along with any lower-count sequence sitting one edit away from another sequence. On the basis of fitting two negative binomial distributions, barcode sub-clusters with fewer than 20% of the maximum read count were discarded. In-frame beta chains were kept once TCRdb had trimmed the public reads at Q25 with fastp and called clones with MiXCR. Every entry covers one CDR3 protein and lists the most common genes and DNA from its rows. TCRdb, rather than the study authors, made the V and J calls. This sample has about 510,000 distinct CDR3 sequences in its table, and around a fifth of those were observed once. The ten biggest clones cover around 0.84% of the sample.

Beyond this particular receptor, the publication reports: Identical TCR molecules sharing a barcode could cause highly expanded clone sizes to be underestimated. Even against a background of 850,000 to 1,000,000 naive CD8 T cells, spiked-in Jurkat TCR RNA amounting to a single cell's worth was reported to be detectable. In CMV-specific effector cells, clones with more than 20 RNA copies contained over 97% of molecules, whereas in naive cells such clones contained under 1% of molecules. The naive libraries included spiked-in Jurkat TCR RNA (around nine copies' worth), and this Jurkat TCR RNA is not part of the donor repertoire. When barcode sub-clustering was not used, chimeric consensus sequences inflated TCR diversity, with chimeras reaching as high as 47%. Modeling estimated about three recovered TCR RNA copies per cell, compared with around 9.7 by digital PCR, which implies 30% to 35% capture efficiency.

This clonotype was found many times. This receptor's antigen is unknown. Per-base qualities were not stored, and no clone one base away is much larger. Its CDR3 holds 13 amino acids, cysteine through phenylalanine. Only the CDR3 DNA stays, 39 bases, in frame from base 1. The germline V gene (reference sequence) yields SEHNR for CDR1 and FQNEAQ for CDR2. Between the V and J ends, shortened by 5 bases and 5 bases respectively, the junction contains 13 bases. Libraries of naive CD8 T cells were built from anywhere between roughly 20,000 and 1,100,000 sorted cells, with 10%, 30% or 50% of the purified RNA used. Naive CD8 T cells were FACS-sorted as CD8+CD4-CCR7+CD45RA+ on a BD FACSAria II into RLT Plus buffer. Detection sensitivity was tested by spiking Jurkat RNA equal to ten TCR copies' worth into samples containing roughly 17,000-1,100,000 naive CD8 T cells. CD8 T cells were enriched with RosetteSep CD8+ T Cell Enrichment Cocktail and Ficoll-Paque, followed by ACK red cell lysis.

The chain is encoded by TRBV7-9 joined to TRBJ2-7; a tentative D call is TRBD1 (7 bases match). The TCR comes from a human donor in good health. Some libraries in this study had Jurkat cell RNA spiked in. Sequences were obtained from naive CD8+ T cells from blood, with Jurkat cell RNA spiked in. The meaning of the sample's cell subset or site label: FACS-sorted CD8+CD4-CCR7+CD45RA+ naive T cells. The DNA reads TGTGCCAGCAGCCCCCAGGGGGGCGACGAGCAGTACTTC. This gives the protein CASSPQGGDEQYF. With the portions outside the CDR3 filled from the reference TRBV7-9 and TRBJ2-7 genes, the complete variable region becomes DTGVSQNPRHKITKRGQNVTFRCDPISEHNRLYWYRQTLGQGPEFLTYFQNEAQLEKSRLLSDRFSAERPKGSFSTLEIQRTEQGDSAMYLCASSPQGGDEQYFGPGTRLTVT.